These 25 T cell receptor beta chains originate from one sample sequenced in a study of T cell changes during pregnancy in multiple sclerosis. Sequenced by immunoSEQ multiplex PCR; TCRdb stores in-frame clones only, minus some. The sample consists of about 73,000 clones, 85% to 90% of them appearing once. The starting material was peripheral blood, obtained after pregnancy. The receptor source for this set is a female donor in good health, enrolled as a control in a pregnancy study.

The chain recombines TRBV10-3 with TRBJ1-1, with a weak D call TRBD1 (6 bases). Trimming pared 7 bases from V and 1 base from J, leaving 10 bases between. Germline CDR1 ENHRY, CDR2 SYGVKD. This CDR3 is built from 13 residues. CDR3 DNA: TGTGCCATCAAAGAGACAGGGAACACTGAAGCTTTCTTT. Its protein product is CAIKETGNTEAFF.

The chain has TRBV12-5 and TRBJ1-5; D not certain. Trimming removed 8 bases at V and 1 base at J, with 9 bases between. This CDR3 spans 13 amino acids. The germline gives CDR1 LGHNT, CDR2 FRNRAP. The CDR3 nucleotides are TGTGCTAGTTTTGGCGGAAGCAATCAGCCCCAGCATTTT. The encoded protein is CASFGGSNQPQHF.

The J gene is TRBJ1-4, the V gene TRBV19; 7 nucleotides align to TRBD1. The CDR3 is 17 residues long. Per germline, CDR1 LNHDA and CDR2 SQIVND (reference sequence). The V segment lost 0 bases and the J segment 8 bases; nucleotides outside the gene matches: 12. The CDR3 DNA reads TGTGCCAGTAGTATAGACCCCAGGGGGTTTACTTACGAAAAACTGTTTTTT. Translated, it gives CASSIDPRGFTYEKLFF. Filled out from reference TRBV19 and TRBJ1-4, the complete variable domain reads DGGITQSPKYLFRKEGQNVTLSCEQNLNHDAMYWYRQDPGQGLRLIYYSQIVNDFQKGDIAEGYSVSREKKESFPLTVTSAQKNPTAFYLCASSIDPRGFTYEKLFFGSGTQLSVL.

This clone appeared once. Relative to the germline gene, one junction end is altered; a read error may explain this. As DNA, the CDR3 is TGTGCCAGCAGTGACTCTCCCTCCGACGAGCAGTACTTC. It is translated as CASSDSPSDEQYF. The chain couples TRBV6-4 to TRBJ2-7; D ambiguous. Germline V CDR1 and CDR2: MRHNA, SNTAGT. CDR3 size: 13 residues.

This rearrangement joins TRBV2 to TRBJ2-1; 9 bases line up with TRBD2. CDR3 length: 16 residues. V shed 7 bases, J shed 7 bases, and the junction held 14 bases outside the gene matches. The germline V gene encodes CDR1 SNHLY and CDR2 FYNNEI. The chain's CDR3 is CASIPPASGKGNEQFF. The CDR3 region has the DNA TGTGCCAGCATTCCTCCGGCTAGCGGGAAAGGAAATGAGCAGTTCTTC.

The chain joins TRBV5-1 to TRBJ2-1; 9 bases map to TRBD2. V lost 1 base and J lost 0; bases outside the gene matches: 8. Germline V gene sequence: CDR1 SGHRS, CDR2 YFSETQ. The CDR3 runs 18 residues. DNA of the CDR3: TGCGCCAGCAGCTTGCCCGTGACTAGCGGTAACTCCTACAATGAGCAGTTCTTC. It encodes CASSLPVTSGNSYNEQFF.

The V call is TRBV29-1, the J call TRBJ2-7; TRBD2 agrees at 8 bases. CDR1 and CDR2 (germline): SQVTM, ANQGSEA. The V segment lost 7 bases and the J segment 2 bases; nucleotides outside the gene matches: 7. The CDR3 has 13 amino acids. CDR3: CSAHSGTTYEQYF. CDR3 DNA: TGCAGCGCCCATAGCGGGACGACCTACGAGCAGTACTTC.

The CDR3 is CASSSGQTYEQYF. DNA of the CDR3: TGTGCCAGTAGTAGTGGACAGACCTACGAGCAGTACTTC. The rearrangement uses TRBV19 and TRBJ2-7; D might be TRBD1 (6 bases). In germline, CDR1 is LNHDA, CDR2 SQIVND (reference sequence). The CDR3 runs to 13 residues. V gave up 4 bases and J gave up 2 bases, with 9 bases separating them.

The chain joins TRBV5-6 to TRBJ1-6; D is possibly TRBD1 (5 bases). Germline V gene sequence: CDR1 SGHDT, CDR2 YYEEEE. Between the trimmed V and J ends, which lost 1 base and 6 bases, there was a span of 11 bases. CDR3 length equals 15 residues. The CDR3 spells CASSLRGGSNSPLHF. The CDR3 DNA follows: TGTGCCAGCAGCTTGCGGGGGGGTTCTAATTCACCCCTCCACTTT.

In this sample, this clone turned up once. CDR3 sequence (DNA): TGTGCCAGCAGCTTAGTAAACAGAGCGGAGTTCTTC. This sequence encodes CASSLVNRAEFF. V usage is TRBV7-8 and J usage is TRBJ2-1; possible D gene TRBD2, 5 bases. Germline CDR1 is SGHVS and CDR2 is FQNEAQ. Trimming stripped 1 base from V and 14 bases from J, with 12 bases between. This CDR3 is built from 12 residues.

CDR3 in amino acids: CASSTSGTRGTGELFF. For the CDR3, the DNA is TGTGCCAGCAGCACTAGCGGGACGAGGGGCACCGGGGAGCTGTTTTTT. The V gene is TRBV5-4, the J gene TRBJ2-2; TRBD2 agrees at 10 bases. J was trimmed by 4 bases and V by 4 bases; bases with no gene match: 7. The germline V gene encodes CDR1 SGHNT and CDR2 YYREEE (reference sequence). The CDR3 consists of 16 residues.

The chain couples TRBV15 to TRBJ2-2, with D uncertain. V lost 10 bases, J lost 3 bases, and 24 bases lay in between. This CDR3 is built from 17 residues. From germline, CDR1 is LNHNV and CDR2 YYDKDF (reference sequence). CDR3 sequence reads: CAINSGSKRFDTGELFF. CDR3 nucleotide sequence: TGTGCCATCAACTCTGGCAGTAAGAGGTTTGACACCGGGGAGCTGTTTTTT.

J is TRBJ1-1 and V is TRBV19; D is uncertain. The V gene lost 5 bases and the J gene lost 6 bases, with 22 bases spanning the gap. Germline lookup yields CDR1 LNHDA and CDR2 SQIVND (reference sequence). CDR3 length: 16 residues. The CDR3 sequence: CASSRGDPLAWAEAFF. CDR3 DNA: TGTGCCAGTAGTCGCGGGGATCCATTGGCGTGGGCTGAAGCTTTCTTT.

This clone was seen a handful of times. DNA for the CDR3: TGTGCCAGTAGTAGGGACAGACCCTTGAGCAATCAGCCCCAGCATTTT. Protein product: CASSRDRPLSNQPQHF. The chain has TRBV19 and TRBJ1-5, with 7 nucleotides matching TRBD1. Germline V gene lookup returns CDR1 LNHDA and CDR2 SQIVND (reference sequence). The CDR3 loop spans 16 amino acids. The junction had 7 bases not matched to a gene; V was cut back by 4 bases and J by 1 base. Combining the CDR3 with reference TRBV19 and TRBJ1-5 gives the whole variable domain DGGITQSPKYLFRKEGQNVTLSCEQNLNHDAMYWYRQDPGQGLRLIYYSQIVNDFQKGDIAEGYSVSREKKESFPLTVTSAQKNPTAFYLCASSRDRPLSNQPQHFGDGTRLSIL.

CDR3: CASSLAPLLAGGRNEQFF. Written as DNA, the CDR3 is TGCGCCAGCAGCTTGGCTCCTCTTCTAGCGGGGGGGCGAAATGAGCAGTTCTTC. V gene TRBV5-1 combines with J gene TRBJ2-1; 12 nucleotides line up with TRBD2. Per the germline V gene, CDR1 is SGHRS and CDR2 is YFSETQ. The trim removed 0 bases at V and 7 bases at J, leaving 11 bases unmatched. CDR3 length: 18 residues. Full variable domain (remainder filled in from reference TRBV5-1 and TRBJ2-1): KAGVTQTPRYLIKTRGQQVTLSCSPISGHRSVSWYQQTPGQGLQFLFEYFSETQRNKGNFPGRFSGRQFSNSRSEMNVSTLELGDSALYLCASSLAPLLAGGRNEQFFGPGTRLTVL.

This sequence joins TRBV28 and TRBJ1-2, with 9 bases that match TRBD1. The CDR3 is 15 residues long. Trimming took 4 bases from V and 4 from J; bases not matched to a gene: 7. The germline gives CDR1 MDHEN, CDR2 SYDVKM. The CDR3 here is CASSSGDRVFYGYTF. The CDR3 region has the DNA TGTGCCAGCAGTTCGGGGGACAGGGTCTTCTATGGCTACACCTTC.

This clone was found a few times. The chain recombines TRBV9 with TRBJ1-1, with unresolved D. The CDR3 is made up of 11 amino acids. The germline gives CDR1 SGDLS, CDR2 YYNGEE. Trimming removed 0 bases at V and 7 bases at J, with 4 bases between. The CDR3 region is CASSVAFEAFF. DNA of the CDR3: TGTGCCAGCAGCGTAGCCTTTGAAGCTTTCTTT.

The chain recombines TRBV4-1 with TRBJ2-5; no clear D. Germline CDR1 MGHRA, CDR2 YSYEKL. The V and J ends lost 0 bases and 2 bases respectively, with 7 bases between them. The CDR3 consists of 14 residues. In nucleotides, the CDR3 is TGCGCCAGCAGCCAAGAGGTCAGTCAAGAGACCCAGTACTTC. It yields the protein CASSQEVSQETQYF.

The rearrangement joins TRBV30 to TRBJ2-5; TRBD2 matches at 10 bases. The CDR3 is 14 residues long. CDR1 and CDR2 (germline): GTSNPN, SVGIG (reference sequence). The V segment lost 3 bases and the J segment 5 bases; nucleotides outside the gene matches: 6. In nucleotides, the CDR3 is TGTGCCTGGAGGGTAGCGGGGGGACGGGAGACCCAGTACTTC. It is translated as CAWRVAGGRETQYF.

This clone was detected once. In nucleotides, the CDR3 is TGTGCCAGCAGTTACCCCGGGATCTACGAGCAGTACTTC. Amino acid sequence: CASSYPGIYEQYF. The chain carries TRBV6-5 and TRBJ2-7, with a possible D match to TRBD2 (5 bases). There are 13 residues in the CDR3. Germline values: CDR1 MNHEY, CDR2 SVGAGI. V shed 2 bases and J shed 3 bases, with 8 bases lying between them.

J is TRBJ2-7 and V is TRBV10-3, with TRBD1 identical over 10 bases. Per germline, CDR1 ENHRY and CDR2 SYGVKD. V gave up 3 bases and J gave up 2 bases; unmatched junction bases: 1. CDR3 length: 14 amino acids. CDR3 DNA sequence: TGTGCCATCAGTGATGGGACAGGGGCCTACGAGCAGTACTTC. Translation gives CAISDGTGAYEQYF.

The chain employs TRBV6-1 and TRBJ2-7; 11 bases map to TRBD2. Germline CDR1 and CDR2: MNHNS and SASEGT. This CDR3 spans 15 amino acids. After removal of 5 bases from V and 3 bases from J, the junction contained 6 bases not matched to a gene. The CDR3 nucleotides are TGTGCCAGCAGTCCCCGAACTAGCGGGAGCTACGAGCAGTACTTC. Translated, it gives CASSPRTSGSYEQYF.

J is TRBJ2-7 and V is TRBV7-6; D is unclear. CDR3 length: 15 amino acids. V lost 5 bases to trimming and J lost 5 bases, with 19 bases between them. CDR1 and CDR2 from the germline V gene are SGHVS and FNYEAQ. DNA for the CDR3: TGTGCCAGCAGCCCATCTGGGCTACCAAACCACGAGCAGTACTTC. This codes for CASSPSGLPNHEQYF.

The chain has TRBV7-8 and TRBJ2-3; D is possibly TRBD2 (5 bases). The CDR3 length is 12 residues. Trimming took 10 bases from V and 6 from J, leaving 14 bases between them. Germline assignment: CDR1 SGHVS and CDR2 FQNEAQ. CDR3 in DNA: TGTGCCACCGGACCGAGGGAGGATACGCAGTATTTT. Its translation is CATGPREDTQYF.

The J gene is TRBJ2-5, the V gene TRBV29-1, with TRBD2 identical over 12 bases. This CDR3 comprises 14 residues. The ends lost 7 bases at V and 7 bases at J; junction bases unmatched: 10. From germline, CDR1 is SQVTM and CDR2 ANQGSEA. CDR3 sequence (DNA): TGCAGCGATCTAGCGGGAGGGCGCGGTGTGACCCAGTACTTC. Its translation: CSDLAGGRGVTQYF.